The 25 T cell receptor beta chains given below trace back to one sample, sequenced in a study of spatial heterogeneity in lung cancer. A single record per CDR3 protein comes from TCRdb applying MiXCR to the 5' RACE reads. The sample contains roughly 71,000 distinct CDR3 sequences, 7.5% to 10% of which appear only once. Noted time point: blood at routine non-recurrence follow-up after resection. This specimen was PBMCs, taken at follow-up. The origin of the receptors is a female donor with early-stage non-small cell lung cancer.

On this clonotype itself: A much bigger clone sits one base away, suggesting this may be a read error. V usage is TRBV12-3 or TRBV12-4 and J usage is TRBJ2-7; D is ambiguous. The CDR3 is 12 residues long. Trimming shortened V by 8 bases and J by 2 bases, and 10 bases separated the two germline ends. The CDR3 reads CASSPRAYEQYF. CDR3 coding DNA: TGTGCCAGCTCACCTCGGGCCTACGAGCAGTACTTC.

This clonotype was observed at least ten times. The genes are TRBV3-1 and TRBJ2-7, with a tentative D call TRBD2 (7 bases). V was clipped by 0 bases and J by 7 bases, with 19 bases between them. Germline CDR1 is LGHDT and CDR2 is YNNKEL (reference sequence). The CDR3 length is 16 residues. This CDR3 reads CASSQEGAGALGEQYF. The CDR3 region has the DNA TGTGCCAGCAGCCAAGAGGGGGCGGGAGCCTTGGGGGAGCAGTACTTC.

This clonotype has a count of ten or more. The V and J genes are TRBV11-2 and TRBJ2-2, with 7 positions matching TRBD1. The CDR3 loop spans 13 amino acids. V was pared by 6 bases and J by 10 bases, with 8 bases of the junction left unmatched. The germline V gene encodes CDR1 SGHAT and CDR2 FQNNGV. As DNA, the CDR3 is TGTGCCAGCAGTTACTACGGGACAGAGGAGCTGTTTTTT. Amino acid sequence: CASSYYGTEELFF.

This clonotype was seen only a few times. The CDR3 here is CASSLETLPYEQYF. The CDR3 DNA sequence: TGCGCCAGCAGCTTGGAAACATTACCCTACGAGCAGTACTTC. The genes are TRBV5-1 and TRBJ2-7; D is uncertain. The CDR3 is 14 residues long. Germline V gene lookup returns CDR1 SGHRS and CDR2 YFSETQ. Trimming took off 0 bases at V and 2 bases at J, with 9 bases between the two ends. Full variable domain (outside the CDR3, taken from reference TRBV5-1 and TRBJ2-7): KAGVTQTPRYLIKTRGQQVTLSCSPISGHRSVSWYQQTPGQGLQFLFEYFSETQRNKGNFPGRFSGRQFSNSRSEMNVSTLELGDSALYLCASSLETLPYEQYFGPGTRLTVT.

The rearrangement uses TRBV28 and TRBJ1-2; D gene ambiguous. V was cut by 3 bases and J by 3 bases, with 8 bases left in between. The germline gives CDR1 MDHEN, CDR2 SYDVKM. The CDR3 totals 13 residues. This CDR3 reads CASSFLRDYGYTF. CDR3 coding DNA: TGTGCCAGCAGTTTCCTGAGGGACTATGGCTACACCTTC.

This clonotype came up many times. The rearrangement uses TRBV5-1 and TRBJ1-1; TRBD1 might be the D (5 bases). Trimming took off 5 bases at V and 0 bases at J, with 8 bases between the two ends. Per the germline V gene, CDR1 is SGHRS and CDR2 is YFSETQ. This CDR3 has 13 residues. The CDR3 reads CASREGLNTEAFF. Written as DNA, the CDR3 is TGCGCCAGCAGAGAGGGACTGAACACTGAAGCTTTCTTT.

This clonotype was observed many times. The chain links TRBV7-3 to TRBJ2-6, with D possibly being TRBD1 (5 bases). This CDR3 is built from 16 residues. The V and J ends lost 4 bases and 0 bases respectively, with 10 bases between them. Per germline, CDR1 SGHTA and CDR2 FQGTGA. The CDR3 coding sequence is TGTGCCAGCAGCTACTACAGGAGCTCTGGGGCCAACGTCCTGACTTTC. This translates into CASSYYRSSGANVLTF.

This clonotype was recorded many times. The V gene is TRBV6-1, the J gene TRBJ2-7, with 11 bases fitting TRBD2. The V gene end was trimmed by 7 bases and the J gene end by 3 bases; junction bases not matched to a gene: 5. Germline CDR1 and CDR2: MNHNS and SASEGT. CDR3 size: 14 residues. Here the CDR3 reads CASNRGLADYEQYF. In nucleotides, the CDR3 is TGTGCCAGCAATCGGGGACTAGCGGACTACGAGCAGTACTTC.

This clonotype was detected only a few times. The J gene is TRBJ1-4, the V gene TRBV10-3; D gene ambiguous. Germline-derived CDR1 and CDR2 are ENHRY and SYGVKD. This CDR3 has 11 amino acids. Trimming took off 2 bases at V and 8 bases at J, with 3 bases between the two ends. The CDR3 DNA reads as TGTGCCATCAGTGAGGGGGAAAAACTGTTTTTT. Encoded protein: CAISEGEKLFF.

This clonotype was found a few times. The V call is TRBV9, the J call TRBJ2-2; D is unresolved. Germline V gene data show CDR1 as SGDLS and CDR2 as YYNGEE. This CDR3 is built from 15 residues. The V and J ends lost 2 bases and 0 bases respectively, with 8 bases between them. CDR3 nucleotide sequence: TGTGCCAGCAGCGTGGTTAGGACGAACACCGGGGAGCTGTTTTTT. It translates to CASSVVRTNTGELFF.

V is TRBV24-1 and J is TRBJ2-3; D unclear. Germline CDR1 KGHDR, CDR2 SFDVKD. This CDR3 is built from 14 residues. Trimming shortened V by 5 bases and J by 4 bases, and 12 bases separated the two germline ends. CDR3 protein: CATSALVEPDTQYF. CDR3 DNA sequence: TGTGCCACCAGTGCCCTTGTAGAGCCAGATACGCAGTATTTT.

This clonotype was detected a few times. The V and J genes are TRBV19 and TRBJ1-5; D gene ambiguous. Trimming removed 7 bases from V and 0 bases from J, with 10 bases in between. The V gene's germline CDR1 is LNHDA and CDR2 SQIVND (reference sequence). CDR3 length equals 14 residues. The CDR3 protein is CASTSGGSNQPQHF. CDR3 nucleotides: TGTGCCAGTACAAGTGGAGGTAGCAATCAGCCCCAGCATTTT.

This clonotype was counted at least ten times. The chain links TRBV29-1 to TRBJ2-3; D might be TRBD2 (7 bases). This CDR3 spans 12 amino acids. The germline CDR1 and CDR2 sequences are SQVTM and ANQGSEA. Between the trimmed V and J ends, which lost 8 bases and 8 bases, there was a span of 17 bases. CDR3 residues: CSLWEGEATQYF. CDR3 bases: TGCAGCCTTTGGGAGGGGGAGGCTACGCAGTATTTT.

This clonotype was seen ten or more times. The chain carries TRBV9 and TRBJ1-2; 8 bases match TRBD1. Germline-derived CDR1 and CDR2 are SGDLS and YYNGEE. The CDR3 extends over 15 amino acids. Trimming cost V 3 bases and J 4 bases; bases outside gene matches: 8. The CDR3 loop reads CASSAGQGRSYGYTF. CDR3 DNA sequence: TGTGCCAGCAGCGCTGGACAGGGTAGGAGCTATGGCTACACCTTC.

This clonotype has ten or more counts. This chain uses TRBV27 with TRBJ1-5, with no clear D. Germline CDR1 reads MNHEY; CDR2 reads SMNVEV (reference sequence). The CDR3 has 13 amino acids. V lost 2 bases and J lost 6, with 8 bases in between. This chain's CDR3 is CASSLNNGQPQHF. Written as DNA, the CDR3 is TGTGCCAGCAGTTTAAATAACGGTCAGCCCCAGCATTTT.

This clonotype has ten or more counts. V is TRBV19 and J is TRBJ2-7; the match to TRBD1 covers 7 bases. This CDR3 comprises 13 residues. Germline values: CDR1 LNHDA, CDR2 SQIVND (reference sequence). V lost 5 bases and J lost 7; bases outside the gene matches: 8. In nucleotides, the CDR3 is TGTGCCAGTAGTGGACAGGTGTCCCGGGAGCAGTACTTC. Its protein is CASSGQVSREQYF.

This clonotype was picked up many times. The chain uses TRBV19 and TRBJ1-1; tentatively, D is TRBD1 (6 bases). The CDR3 is 15 residues long. Germline V gene data show CDR1 as LNHDA and CDR2 as SQIVND (reference sequence). Trimming cost V 6 bases and J 4 bases, with 18 bases left between them. As DNA, the CDR3 is TGTGCCAGTAGCCCAGCCTCCACAGGGCTCACTGAAGCTTTCTTT. This codes for CASSPASTGLTEAFF.

V and J are TRBV20-1 and TRBJ2-2; 11 nucleotides agree with TRBD1. CDR3 length: 14 amino acids. Germline loops: CDR1 DFQATT, CDR2 SNEGSKA (reference sequence). J lost 5 bases, V lost 7 bases, and 6 bases had no gene match. CDR3 loop: CSVLDRGQTGELFF. CDR3 DNA sequence: TGCAGTGTCCTGGACAGGGGGCAAACCGGGGAGCTGTTTTTT.

This clonotype was observed many times. The V call is TRBV6-2 or TRBV6-3, the J call TRBJ2-5; 7 bases match TRBD2. This CDR3 spans 16 amino acids. V shed 4 bases, J shed 4 bases, and the junction held 12 bases outside the gene matches. The germline V gene encodes CDR1 MNHEY and CDR2 SVGEGT. In DNA, the CDR3 is TGTGCCAGCAGTTTCGAGTGGCGGGAGATAGGAGAGACCCAGTACTTC. It yields the protein CASSFEWREIGETQYF.

By sample share, this clonotype is medium-sized (0.01 to 0.1%). The gene calls are TRBV3-1 and TRBJ1-2; D unclear. The CDR3 is made up of 12 amino acids. Germline CDR1 LGHDT, CDR2 YNNKEL (reference sequence). V lost 1 base to trimming and J lost 6 bases, with 6 bases between them. The CDR3 loop is CASSQAADGYTF. CDR3 DNA sequence: TGTGCCAGCAGCCAAGCCGCGGATGGCTACACCTTC.

Ten or more counts support this clonotype. This chain links TRBV7-6 with TRBJ1-6; D remains unclear. The CDR3 consists of 13 residues. The germline CDR1 and CDR2 sequences are SGHVS and FNYEAQ. Deletions cut 4 bases from V and 7 bases from J, with 8 bases between. DNA of the CDR3: TGTGCCAGCAGCTATTCCCAAAATTCACCCCTCCACTTT. Amino acids: CASSYSQNSPLHF.

This clonotype was observed a handful of times. The chain employs TRBV20-1 and TRBJ2-1; 8 nucleotides match TRBD2. Germline V gene sequence: CDR1 DFQATT, CDR2 SNEGSKA (reference sequence). The V segment lost 6 bases and the J segment 7 bases; nucleotides outside the gene matches: 11. This CDR3 comprises 14 residues. Here the CDR3 DNA reads TGCAGTGCGAGGCGGGAGGAGGCTACGAATGAGCAGTTCTTC. As protein: CSARREEATNEQFF.

The table lists this clonotype with many counts. The V gene is TRBV18, the J gene TRBJ2-1, with 8 nucleotides matching TRBD2. The CDR3 runs to 12 residues. V shed 6 bases and J 15 bases; nucleotides not matched to a gene: 10. Germline lookup yields CDR1 KGHSH and CDR2 LQKENI. The CDR3 here is CASSTGGTRGFF. CDR3 coding DNA: TGTGCCAGCTCGACGGGAGGGACCCGTGGGTTCTTC.

A few counts support this clonotype. The V gene is TRBV5-1, the J gene TRBJ1-1; D remains unclear. This CDR3 is built from 15 residues. Trimming removed 6 bases from V and 1 base from J, with 16 bases in between. Germline V gives CDR1 SGHRS, CDR2 YFSETQ. The CDR3 reads CASTDELNRNTEAFF. The CDR3 bases are TGCGCCAGCACCGATGAATTGAACAGGAACACTGAAGCTTTCTTT.

The gene calls are TRBV16 and TRBJ2-1; D is ambiguous. This CDR3 is built from 16 residues. Trimming stripped 3 bases from V and 0 bases from J, with 12 bases between. CDR1 and CDR2 from the germline V gene are KGHSY and FQNENV. DNA of the CDR3: TGTGCCAGCAGCCAGCCCAAGTGGAGCTCCTACAATGAGCAGTTCTTC. Its translation: CASSQPKWSSYNEQFF.